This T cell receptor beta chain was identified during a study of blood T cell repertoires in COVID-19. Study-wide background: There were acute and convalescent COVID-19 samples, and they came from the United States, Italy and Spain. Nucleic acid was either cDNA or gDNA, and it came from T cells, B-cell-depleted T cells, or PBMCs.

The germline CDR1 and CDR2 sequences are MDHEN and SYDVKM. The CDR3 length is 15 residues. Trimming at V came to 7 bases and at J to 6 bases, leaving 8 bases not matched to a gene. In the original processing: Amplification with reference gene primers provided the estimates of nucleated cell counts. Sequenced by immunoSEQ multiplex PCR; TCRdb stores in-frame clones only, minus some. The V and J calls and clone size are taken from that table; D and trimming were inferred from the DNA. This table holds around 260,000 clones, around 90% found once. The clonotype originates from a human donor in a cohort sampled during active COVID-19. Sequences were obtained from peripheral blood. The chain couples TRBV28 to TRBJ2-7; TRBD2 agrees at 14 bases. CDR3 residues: CASTPGLAGDGEQYF. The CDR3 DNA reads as TGTGCCAGCACTCCGGGACTAGCGGGAGATGGCGAGCAGTACTTC.